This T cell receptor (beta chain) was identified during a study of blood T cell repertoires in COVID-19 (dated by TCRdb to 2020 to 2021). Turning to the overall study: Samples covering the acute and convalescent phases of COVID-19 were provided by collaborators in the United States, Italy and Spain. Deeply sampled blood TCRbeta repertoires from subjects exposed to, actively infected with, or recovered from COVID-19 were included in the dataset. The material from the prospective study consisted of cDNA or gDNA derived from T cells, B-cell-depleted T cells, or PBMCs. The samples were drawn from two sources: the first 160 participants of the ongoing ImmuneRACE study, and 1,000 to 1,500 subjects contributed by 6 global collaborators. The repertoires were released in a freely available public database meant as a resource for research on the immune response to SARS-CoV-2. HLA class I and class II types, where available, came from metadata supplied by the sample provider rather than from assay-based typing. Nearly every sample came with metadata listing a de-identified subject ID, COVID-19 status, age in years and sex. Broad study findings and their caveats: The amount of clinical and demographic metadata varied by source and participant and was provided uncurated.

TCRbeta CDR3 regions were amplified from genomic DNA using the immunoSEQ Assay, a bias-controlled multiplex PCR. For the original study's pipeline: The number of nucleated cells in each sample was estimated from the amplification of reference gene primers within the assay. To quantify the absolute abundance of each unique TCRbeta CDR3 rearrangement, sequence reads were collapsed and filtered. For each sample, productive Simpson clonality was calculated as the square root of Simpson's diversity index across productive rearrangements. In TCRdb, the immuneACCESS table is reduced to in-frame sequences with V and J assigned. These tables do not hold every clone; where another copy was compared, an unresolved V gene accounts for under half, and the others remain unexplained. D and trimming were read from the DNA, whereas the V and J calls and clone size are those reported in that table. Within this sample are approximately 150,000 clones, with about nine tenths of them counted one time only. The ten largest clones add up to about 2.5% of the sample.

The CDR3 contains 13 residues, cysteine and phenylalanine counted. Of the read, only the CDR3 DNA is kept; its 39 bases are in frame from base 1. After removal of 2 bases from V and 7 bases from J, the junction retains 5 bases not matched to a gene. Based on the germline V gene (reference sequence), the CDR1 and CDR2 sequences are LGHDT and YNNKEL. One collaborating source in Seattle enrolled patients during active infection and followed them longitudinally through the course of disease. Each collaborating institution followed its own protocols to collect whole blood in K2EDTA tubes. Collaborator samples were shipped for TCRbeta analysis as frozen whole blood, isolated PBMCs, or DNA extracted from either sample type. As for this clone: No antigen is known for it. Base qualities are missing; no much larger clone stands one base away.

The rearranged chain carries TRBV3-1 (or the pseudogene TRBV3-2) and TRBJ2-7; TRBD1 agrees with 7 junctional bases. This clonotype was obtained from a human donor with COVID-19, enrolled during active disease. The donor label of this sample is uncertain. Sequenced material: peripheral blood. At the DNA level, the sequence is TGTGCCAGCAGCCAACAGACAGGGATTGAGCAGTACTTC. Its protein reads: CASSQQTGIEQYF.